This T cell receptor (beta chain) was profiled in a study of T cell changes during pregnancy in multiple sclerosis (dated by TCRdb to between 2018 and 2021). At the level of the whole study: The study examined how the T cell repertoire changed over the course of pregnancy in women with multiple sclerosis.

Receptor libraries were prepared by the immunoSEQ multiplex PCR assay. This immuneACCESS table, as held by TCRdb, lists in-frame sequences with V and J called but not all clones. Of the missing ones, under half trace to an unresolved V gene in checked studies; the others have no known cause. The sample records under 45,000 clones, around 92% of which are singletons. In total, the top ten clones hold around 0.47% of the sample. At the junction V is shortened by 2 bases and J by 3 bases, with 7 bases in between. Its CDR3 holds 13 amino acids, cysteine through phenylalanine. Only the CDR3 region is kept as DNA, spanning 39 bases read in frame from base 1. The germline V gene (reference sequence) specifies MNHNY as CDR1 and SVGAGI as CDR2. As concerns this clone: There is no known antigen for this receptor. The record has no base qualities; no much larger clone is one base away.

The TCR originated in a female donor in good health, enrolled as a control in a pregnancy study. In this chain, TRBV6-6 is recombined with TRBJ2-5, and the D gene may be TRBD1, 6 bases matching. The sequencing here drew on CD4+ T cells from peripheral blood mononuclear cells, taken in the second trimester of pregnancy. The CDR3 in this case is CASSYPGEETQYF. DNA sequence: TGTGCCAGCAGTTACCCAGGGGAAGAGACCCAGTACTTC.